Ten or more counts support the clone carrying this T cell receptor beta chain. The antigen is not known. The CDR3 is 17 amino acids. Germline V CDR1 and CDR2: SGHVS, FNYEAQ. Trimming took 1 base from V and 0 from J; bases not matched to a gene: 5. The source of the sample is a study of T cell repertoires in cytomegalovirus infection. Overall study context: Used in the study were CMV epitopes, some recently identified and HLA-C-restricted, others well-studied and HLA-B-restricted. Indicated by public TCR beta signatures were CMV infection and matching HLA type. Findings and caveats of the study: CMV-specific HLA-C-restricted TCR beta clonotypes dominated the ex vivo response.

One entry per CDR3 protein, called by TCRdb with MiXCR from the reads. The sample carries approximately 73,000 distinct CDR3 sequences, about 37% recorded once. The V and J genes are TRBV7-6 and TRBJ2-3; 9 nucleotides line up with TRBD2. The source was CD8+ T cells from cultured PBMCs, collected from culture after CMV antigen stimulation. The receptor comes from a human donor in good health (CMV status not recorded). Some clones in this sample may be carry-over from other donors' samples. The CDR3 coding sequence is TGTGCCAGCAGCTTAGTTTTAGCGGGGGCCAGCACAGATACGCAGTATTTT. Translated: CASSLVLAGASTDTQYF.